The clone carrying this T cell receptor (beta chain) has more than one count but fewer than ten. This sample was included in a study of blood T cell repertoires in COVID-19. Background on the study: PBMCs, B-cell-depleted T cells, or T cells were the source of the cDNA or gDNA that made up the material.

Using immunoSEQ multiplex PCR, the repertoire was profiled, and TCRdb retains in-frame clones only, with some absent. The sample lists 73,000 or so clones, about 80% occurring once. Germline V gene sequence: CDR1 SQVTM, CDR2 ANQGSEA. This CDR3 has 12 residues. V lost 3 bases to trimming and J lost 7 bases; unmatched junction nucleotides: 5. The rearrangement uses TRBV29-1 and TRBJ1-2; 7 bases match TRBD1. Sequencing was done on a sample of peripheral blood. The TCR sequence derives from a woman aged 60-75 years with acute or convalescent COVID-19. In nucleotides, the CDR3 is TGCAGCGTTGATGAGGGGGCAGGTGGCTACACCTTC. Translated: CSVDEGAGGYTF.